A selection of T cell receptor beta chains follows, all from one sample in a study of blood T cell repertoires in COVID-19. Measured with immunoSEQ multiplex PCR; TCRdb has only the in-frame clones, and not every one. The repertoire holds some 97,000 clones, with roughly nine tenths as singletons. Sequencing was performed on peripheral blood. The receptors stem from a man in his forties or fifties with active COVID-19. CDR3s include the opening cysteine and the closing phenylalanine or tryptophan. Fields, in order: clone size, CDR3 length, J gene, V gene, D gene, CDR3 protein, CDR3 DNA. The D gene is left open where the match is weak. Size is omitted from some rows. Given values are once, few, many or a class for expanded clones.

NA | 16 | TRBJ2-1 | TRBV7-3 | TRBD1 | CASSLTRQGATNEQFF | TGTGCCAGCAGCTTAACGCGACAGGGGGCAACGAATGAGCAGTTCTTC
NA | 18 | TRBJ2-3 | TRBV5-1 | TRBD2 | CASSLTAGTSGIPDTQYF | TGCGCCAGCAGCTTAACGGCCGGGACTAGCGGGATCCCAGATACGCAGTATTTT
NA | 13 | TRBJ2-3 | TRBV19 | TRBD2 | CASSIGREDTQYF | TGTGCCAGTAGTATCGGGAGGGAGGATACGCAGTATTTT
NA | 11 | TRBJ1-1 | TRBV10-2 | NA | CASMIGTEAFF | TGCGCCAGCATGATCGGCACTGAAGCTTTCTTT
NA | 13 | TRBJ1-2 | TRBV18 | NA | CASSPQGTHGYTF | TGTGCCAGCTCCCCTCAGGGTACCCATGGCTACACCTTC
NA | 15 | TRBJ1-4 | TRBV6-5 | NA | CASRLTQRGNEKLFF | TGTGCCAGCAGGTTAACTCAGAGGGGGAATGAAAAACTGTTTTTT
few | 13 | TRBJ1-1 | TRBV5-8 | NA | CASSSPILNEAFF | TGTGCCAGCAGCTCCCCCATACTGAATGAAGCTTTCTTT
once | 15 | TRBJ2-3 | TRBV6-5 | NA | CASSYGRGSTDTQYF | TGTGCCAGCAGTTACGGGCGGGGATCCACAGATACGCAGTATTTT
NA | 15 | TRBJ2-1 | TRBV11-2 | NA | CASRGGGSSYNEQFF | TGTGCCAGCAGGGGGGGCGGGAGCTCCTACAATGAGCAGTTCTTC
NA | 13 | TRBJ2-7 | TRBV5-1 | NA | CASSSGREREQYF | TGCGCCAGCAGCTCGGGACGGGAGAGGGAGCAGTACTTC
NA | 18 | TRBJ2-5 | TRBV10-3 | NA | CATAFRGDRKKIQETQYF | TGTGCCACCGCCTTCAGGGGGGACCGAAAGAAGATCCAAGAGACCCAGTACTTC
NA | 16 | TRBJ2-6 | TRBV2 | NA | CASSGGGLSGANVLTF | TGTGCCAGCTCGGGAGGGGGCCTCTCTGGGGCCAACGTCCTGACTTTC
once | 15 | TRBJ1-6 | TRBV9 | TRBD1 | CASSVEGTGTSPLHF | TGTGCCAGCAGCGTAGAGGGGACAGGGACGTCACCCCTCCACTTT
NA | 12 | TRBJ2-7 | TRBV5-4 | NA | CASSSTSGEQYF | TGTGCCAGCAGCTCCACTAGTGGCGAGCAGTACTTC
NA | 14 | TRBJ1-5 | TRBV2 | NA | CASTLDRSNQPQHF | TGTGCCAGTACTCTCGACAGAAGCAATCAGCCCCAGCATTTT
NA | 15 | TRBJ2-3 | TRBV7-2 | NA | CASSLGAGGTDTQYF | TGTGCCAGCAGCTTAGGAGCAGGCGGCACAGATACGCAGTATTTT
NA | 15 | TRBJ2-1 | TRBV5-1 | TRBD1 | CASSLMTGSYNEQFF | TGCGCCAGCAGCCTGATGACAGGGTCATACAATGAGCAGTTCTTC
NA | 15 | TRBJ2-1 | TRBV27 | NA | CASSPPPTRANEQFF | TGTGCCAGCAGTCCACCCCCGACTAGAGCCAATGAGCAGTTCTTC
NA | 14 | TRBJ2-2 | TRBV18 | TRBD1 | CASSPRTGTGELFF | TGTGCCAGCTCACCCAGGACAGGAACCGGGGAGCTGTTTTTT
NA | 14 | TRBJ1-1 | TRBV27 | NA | CASSWTGGGTEAFF | TGTGCCAGCAGTTGGACGGGAGGGGGGACTGAAGCTTTCTTT
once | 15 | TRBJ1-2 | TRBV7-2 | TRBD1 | CASSPETGGTYGYTF | TGTGCCAGCAGCCCAGAGACAGGGGGCACCTATGGCTACACCTTC
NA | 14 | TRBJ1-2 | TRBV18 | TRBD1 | CASSPLRDSKGYTF | TGTGCCAGCTCACCACTGAGGGACAGTAAAGGCTACACCTTC
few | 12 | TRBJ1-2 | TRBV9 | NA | CASNYCPYGYTF | TGTGCCAGCAACTATTGCCCCTATGGCTACACCTTC
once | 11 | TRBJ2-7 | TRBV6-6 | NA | CAIRGTYEQYF | TGTGCCATACGGGGGACCTACGAGCAGTACTTC
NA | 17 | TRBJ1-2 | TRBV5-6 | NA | CASSPIARERWNYGYTF | TGTGCCAGCAGCCCCATTGCCCGGGAGCGGTGGAACTATGGCTACACCTTC
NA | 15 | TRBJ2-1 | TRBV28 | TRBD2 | CASSRGTSGRYEQFF | TGTGCCAGCAGCCGTGGGACTAGCGGGCGATATGAGCAGTTCTTC
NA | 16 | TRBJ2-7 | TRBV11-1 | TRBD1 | CASRKYGTGRSYEQYF | TGTGCCAGCAGGAAGTACGGGACAGGGAGATCCTACGAGCAGTACTTC
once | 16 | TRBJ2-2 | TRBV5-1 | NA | CASSLETDSRTGELFF | TGCGCCAGCAGCTTGGAGACAGATTCAAGGACCGGGGAGCTGTTTTTT
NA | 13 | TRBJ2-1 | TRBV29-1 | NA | CSTSGTPMDEQFF | TGCAGTACCAGTGGGACTCCCATGGATGAGCAGTTCTTC
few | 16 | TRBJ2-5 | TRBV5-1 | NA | CASSLGRSGAVETQYF | TGCGCCAGCAGCTTGGGTCGGTCCGGAGCGGTAGAGACCCAGTACTTC
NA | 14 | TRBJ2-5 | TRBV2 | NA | CASSFTARQETQYF | TGTGCCAGCAGTTTTACAGCAAGACAAGAGACCCAGTACTTC
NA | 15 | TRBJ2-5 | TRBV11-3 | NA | CASSEGGSVQETQYF | TGTGCCAGCAGCGAGGGGGGGAGCGTCCAGGAGACCCAGTACTTC
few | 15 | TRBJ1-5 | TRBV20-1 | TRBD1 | CSASMGQRINQPQHF | TGCAGTGCTAGTATGGGACAGCGTATCAATCAGCCCCAGCATTTT
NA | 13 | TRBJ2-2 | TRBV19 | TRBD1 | CASSLTGAGELFF | TGTGCCAGTAGTCTCACAGGGGCCGGGGAGCTGTTTTTT
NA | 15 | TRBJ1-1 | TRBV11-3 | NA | CASSLGGQFYTEAFF | TGTGCCAGCAGCTTAGGTGGACAGTTCTACACTGAAGCTTTCTTT
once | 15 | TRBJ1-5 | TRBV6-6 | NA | CASSYDGLSNQPQHF | TGTGCCAGCAGTTACGATGGGCTTAGCAATCAGCCCCAGCATTTT